In its sample, the clone carrying this T cell receptor beta chain was seen many times. What it recognizes is unknown. The sample is drawn from a study of regulatory T cells in long-lasting Graves disease. Study-level findings and limits: Sharing of public clonotypes was greater in persistent patients (about 3,000) than in new patients (more than 900).

Specified time point: newly diagnosed GD, antithyroid drugs for less than 3 months. Isolated PBMC RNA provided the starting material for the TCR library. The CDR3 loop spans 14 amino acids. Between the trimmed V and J ends, which lost 10 bases and 3 bases, there was a span of 15 bases. Germline assignment: CDR1 SGHAT and CDR2 FQNNGV. Relying on iRepertoire HTBI primers and Arm-PCR of CDR3 regions, the team built TCR beta libraries. TCRdb re-derived calls from the multiplex PCR reads in MiXCR, one entry per CDR3 protein. Of hundreds of thousands of distinct CDR3 sequences listed, about 16% are singletons. This sample also belongs to another study, concerning T cells in Graves' hyperthyroidism and ophthalmopathy.

The gene calls are TRBV11-2 and TRBJ2-2; D is possibly TRBD1 (5 bases). This receptor was obtained from a woman aged 35-60 years with Graves disease. Sample: peripheral blood mononuclear cells (PBMCs), taken at new diagnosis, from a patient treated with antithyroid drugs. CDR3 sequence: CATLLTAHTGELFF. The CDR3 nucleotides are TGTGCCACACTACTGACAGCTCACACCGGGGAGCTGTTTTTT. Using reference TRBV11-2 and TRBJ2-2 for the parts outside the CDR3, the full variable domain is EAGVAQSPRYKIIEKRQSVAFWCNPISGHATLYWYQQILGQGPKLLIQFQNNGVVDDSQLPKDRFSAERLKGVDSTLKIQPAKLEDSAVYLCATLLTAHTGELFFGEGSRLTVL.